This TCR beta chain was profiled in a study of Ad26.COV2.S vaccination and SARS-CoV-2 variants. Study findings and constraints: Vaccine recipients had higher spike-specific TCR breadth than placebo recipients.

In regard to this clone: What it recognizes is unknown.

The CDR3 runs 13 residues. V was shortened by 1 base and J by 7 bases, with 11 bases between the two germline ends. CDR1 and CDR2 from the germline V gene are SEHNR and FQNEAQ (reference sequence). Here immunoSEQ multiplex PCR was the method, and the copy in TCRdb shows in-frame clones only, minus some. Among about 680,000 clones listed, more than 70% were seen once. Stated treatment: around 19 received Ad26.COV2.S at low or high dose, single or two shots; about five received placebo; per-sample allocation not given. It was on day 63 after the first vaccine or placebo injection that samples were taken.

This clonotype was sampled from a person between 18 and 65 years old who received the Ad26.COV2.S COVID-19 vaccine or a placebo. Sequences were derived from peripheral blood, sampled in a trial of Ad26.COV2.S vaccine versus placebo. The V and J genes are TRBV7-9 and TRBJ2-7; the D gene is possibly TRBD2 (6 bases). The CDR3 protein is CASSLVRTKEQYF. CDR3 DNA: TGTGCCAGCAGCTTAGTCAGGACTAAAGAGCAGTACTTC.